These 23 T cell receptor beta chains originate from one sample sequenced in a study of response to subunit inactivated influenza vaccine. TCRdb itself ran the RT-PCR reads through MiXCR, one entry per CDR3 protein. The sample yields about 310,000 distinct CDR3 sequences, around 22% seen once. Material: PBMCs from blood, obtained about 19 months after vaccination. Receptors were obtained from a man aged 50 to 69 who received an inactivated influenza vaccine.

The rearrangement joins TRBV7-9 to TRBJ1-1; D ambiguous. Per the germline V gene, CDR1 is SEHNR and CDR2 is FQNEAQ (reference sequence). V lost 1 base and J lost 1, with 7 bases in between. CDR3 length: 14 residues. The CDR3: CASSLGEGNTEAFF. The CDR3 bases are TGTGCCAGCAGCTTAGGGGAAGGGAACACTGAAGCTTTCTTT.

This clonotype turned up a few times. The V call is TRBV15, the J call TRBJ1-5, with D perhaps matching TRBD1 (6 bases). Germline V CDR1 and CDR2: LNHNV, YYDKDF (reference sequence). The CDR3 sequence is 14 residues long. V was clipped by 5 bases and J by 1 base, with 9 bases between them. CDR3 sequence (DNA): TGTGCCACCAGCGTGGACAGCAGCAATCAGCCCCAGCATTTT. Translated, it gives CATSVDSSNQPQHF.

The CDR3 bases are TGTGCCAGCAGCCAAGGGTTAAGGATATCCAGCTCCTACAATGAGCAGTTCTTC. Translation gives CASSQGLRISSSYNEQFF. The chain recombines TRBV4-2 with TRBJ2-1, with no clear D. The CDR3 is made up of 18 amino acids. The V gene's germline CDR1 is LGHNA and CDR2 YNFKEQ. The V gene lost 1 base and the J gene lost 0 bases, with 16 bases spanning the gap.

This chain uses TRBV10-3 with TRBJ1-1, with D unclear. Germline CDR1 is ENHRY and CDR2 is SYGVKD. This CDR3 contains 14 residues. V lost 0 bases and J lost 0, with 5 bases in between. The DNA of the CDR3 is TGTGCCATCAGTGAGTCGCGGGTGAACACTGAAGCTTTCTTT. As protein: CAISESRVNTEAFF.

The chain's CDR3 is CASSVDPGGDTQYF. The CDR3 bases are TGTGCCAGCAGCGTAGATCCAGGGGGAGATACGCAGTATTTT. The V and J genes are TRBV9 and TRBJ2-3; 7 bases agree with TRBD1. The CDR3 extends over 14 amino acids. CDR1 and CDR2 (germline): SGDLS, YYNGEE. Trimming took 0 bases from V and 5 from J; bases not matched to a gene: 3.

This clonotype was detected only a few times. The chain uses TRBV7-2 and TRBJ1-1, with TRBD1 as a possible D gene (6 bases). CDR3 length equals 14 residues. The ends were cut back, 0 bases at V and 4 bases at J, with 9 bases in the middle. CDR1 and CDR2 from the germline V gene are SGHTA and FQGNSA. The chain's CDR3 is CASSLAGQLTEAFF. In DNA, the CDR3 is TGTGCCAGCAGCTTAGCTGGACAGCTCACTGAAGCTTTCTTT.

The genes are TRBV19 and TRBJ1-1; TRBD1 is a possible D gene (6 bases). The germline CDR1 and CDR2 sequences are LNHDA and SQIVND (reference sequence). V was pared by 9 bases and J by 11 bases, with 19 bases between. The CDR3 consists of 12 residues. The CDR3 spells CASSDRLLVAFF. The CDR3 nucleotides are TGTGCCAGCAGCGACAGGCTACTTGTGGCTTTCTTT.

The chain is built from TRBV20-1 and TRBJ1-2; D ambiguous. This CDR3 is built from 13 residues. The germline CDR1 and CDR2 sequences are DFQATT and SNEGSKA (reference sequence). V was shortened by 4 bases and J by 7 bases, with 16 bases between the two germline ends. CDR3 bases: TGCAGTGCTATCCCGGGCCTAATACCTGGCTACACCTTC. Its translation is CSAIPGLIPGYTF.

The J gene is TRBJ2-3, the V gene TRBV29-1, with D perhaps matching TRBD2 (5 bases). The CDR3 is 13 amino acids. Germline-derived CDR1 and CDR2 are SQVTM and ANQGSEA. Trimming took 3 bases from V and 0 from J, leaving 7 bases between them. The CDR3 DNA sequence: TGCAGCGTTGAGGCTAGCAGCACAGATACGCAGTATTTT. Translated: CSVEASSTDTQYF.

This clonotype came up many times. V gene TRBV5-4 combines with J gene TRBJ1-1; tentatively, D is TRBD1 (5 bases). This CDR3 is 16 amino acids long. V shed 4 bases and J shed 0 bases, with 16 bases lying between them. CDR1 is SGHNT and CDR2 is YYREEE in the germline V gene (reference sequence). CDR3 loop: CASSVGGVGLNTEAFF. The DNA for the CDR3 is TGTGCCAGCAGCGTGGGGGGAGTGGGCTTGAACACTGAAGCTTTCTTT.

The chain couples TRBV20-1 to TRBJ2-3; 10 nucleotides align to TRBD2. V dropped 3 bases and J dropped 6; count of bases not matched to a gene: 6. Germline-derived CDR1 and CDR2 are DFQATT and SNEGSKA (reference sequence). CDR3 length: 14 residues. The CDR3, as DNA: TGCAGTGCTAGTCCTAGCGGGAGAGAGGATACGCAGTATTTT. Residues: CSASPSGREDTQYF.

The chain has TRBV19 and TRBJ1-1; D uncertain. The CDR3 totals 17 residues. Trimming removed 2 bases from V and 0 bases from J, with 16 bases in between. Germline values: CDR1 LNHDA, CDR2 SQIVND (reference sequence). Here the CDR3 DNA reads TGTGCCAGTAGTATATCTGTGTCAGACGCCCTGAACACTGAAGCTTTCTTT. Protein product: CASSISVSDALNTEAFF.

Many counts were recorded for this clonotype. This chain connects TRBV5-1 to TRBJ2-1, with TRBD2 identical over 7 bases. Per the germline V gene, CDR1 is SGHRS and CDR2 is YFSETQ. This CDR3 has 13 residues. V shed 0 bases and J 13 bases; nucleotides not matched to a gene: 7. The CDR3 coding sequence is TGCGCCAGCAGCTTGGTAGGGCGGGAGAGCCAGTTCTTC. Protein: CASSLVGRESQFF.

This clonotype was seen only a few times. The V gene is TRBV5-1, the J gene TRBJ1-5; D gene ambiguous. V was trimmed by 4 bases and J by 0 bases, leaving 11 bases between them. Per germline, CDR1 SGHRS and CDR2 YFSETQ. The CDR3 sequence is 15 residues long. CDR3 protein: CASSLSGHSNQPQHF. The CDR3 DNA sequence: TGCGCCAGCAGCCTTTCCGGGCATAGCAATCAGCCCCAGCATTTT.

This clonotype was counted ten times or more. The chain has TRBV7-9 and TRBJ1-1; D call uncertain. The CDR3 is 14 amino acids. CDR1 SEHNR and CDR2 FQNEAQ come from the germline V gene (reference sequence). V dropped 1 base and J dropped 0 bases, with 6 bases sitting between them. The CDR3 coding sequence is TGTGCCAGCAGCTTAGAGGGAATGAACACTGAAGCTTTCTTT. This encodes CASSLEGMNTEAFF. Filled out from reference TRBV7-9 and TRBJ1-1, the complete variable domain reads DTGVSQNPRHKITKRGQNVTFRCDPISEHNRLYWYRQTLGQGPEFLTYFQNEAQLEKSRLLSDRFSAERPKGSFSTLEIQRTEQGDSAMYLCASSLEGMNTEAFFGQGTRLTVV.

CDR3 region: CASSLVDYEQYF. CDR3 in DNA: TGTGCCAGCAGTTTGGTCGATTACGAGCAGTACTTC. This chain uses TRBV28 with TRBJ2-7, with D uncertain. Per the germline V gene, CDR1 is MDHEN and CDR2 is SYDVKM. Trimming removed 3 bases from V and 4 bases from J, with 7 bases in between. CDR3 length: 12 amino acids.

The genes are TRBV11-2 and TRBJ2-1; 12 positions agree with TRBD2. This CDR3 is built from 17 residues. With V trimmed by 0 bases and J by 12 bases, 12 bases remained unmatched. The germline gives CDR1 SGHAT, CDR2 FQNNGV. In DNA, the CDR3 is TGTGCCAGCAGCTTAGATTTTCGACTAGCGGGAGCCCCGGCGCAGTTCTTC. Its protein is CASSLDFRLAGAPAQFF.

This chain connects TRBV5-1 to TRBJ2-2, with unresolved D. The V and J ends lost 7 bases and 0 bases respectively, with 7 bases between them. The CDR3 is made up of 13 amino acids. Germline values: CDR1 SGHRS, CDR2 YFSETQ. This chain's CDR3 is CASPDANTGELFF. The CDR3 nucleotides read TGCGCCAGCCCTGACGCGAACACCGGGGAGCTGTTTTTT.

The gene calls are TRBV4-1 and TRBJ1-6; 7 bases map to TRBD1. The CDR3 is made up of 16 amino acids. V dropped 3 bases and J dropped 7; count of bases not matched to a gene: 9. Germline V gives CDR1 MGHRA, CDR2 YSYEKL. The CDR3 sequence is CASSQTTGARNSPLHF. The DNA for the CDR3 is TGCGCCAGCAGCCAGACTACAGGGGCCCGAAATTCACCCCTCCACTTT.

V is TRBV5-1 and J is TRBJ2-1; unclear D gene. V shed 0 bases and J shed 3 bases, with 16 bases lying between them. The V gene's germline CDR1 is SGHRS and CDR2 YFSETQ. The CDR3 has 17 residues. Written as DNA, the CDR3 is TGCGCCAGCAGCTTGGGCGGCCTCGACATGTACTACAATGAGCAGTTCTTC. Protein sequence: CASSLGGLDMYYNEQFF.

The chain combines TRBV5-5 with TRBJ2-2; tentatively, D is TRBD1 (6 bases). Trimming cost V 4 bases and J 0 bases, with 13 bases left between them. Germline assignment: CDR1 SGHKS and CDR2 YYEKEE (reference sequence). The CDR3 has 16 amino acids. The CDR3 sequence: CASSPGQIANTGELFF. Here the CDR3 DNA reads TGTGCCAGCAGCCCGGGACAAATAGCGAACACCGGGGAGCTGTTTTTT.

J is TRBJ1-5 and V is TRBV6-2 or TRBV6-3, with D hard to call. Germline CDR1 and CDR2: MNHEY and SVGEGT. CDR3 length: 15 residues. Deletions cut 6 bases from V and 2 bases from J, with 14 bases between. The CDR3 DNA sequence: TGTGCCAGCAGCTCCACGGTCGGAGGCAATCAGCCCCAGCATTTT. Translation: CASSSTVGGNQPQHF.

V is TRBV4-3 and J is TRBJ2-1; D is ambiguous. This CDR3 spans 15 amino acids. Germline V CDR1 and CDR2: LGHNA, YSLEER. Trimming cost V 3 bases and J 1 base, with 10 bases left between them. The CDR3 protein is CASSQMPESYNEQFF. The DNA of the CDR3 is TGCGCCAGCAGCCAGATGCCAGAATCCTACAATGAGCAGTTCTTC.